Detailed here is one T cell receptor (beta chain). A read error may account for a junction end that differs from germline. This entry belongs to a study of blood T cell repertoires in COVID-19. TCRdb's copy holds only in-frame clones and misses some; the assay was immunoSEQ multiplex PCR. This table has 350,000 to 400,000 clones, more than 75% appearing once. The V gene's germline CDR1 is SEHNR and CDR2 FQNEAQ (reference sequence). The CDR3 is made up of 13 amino acids. The sequence was collected from a young woman who had recovered from COVID-19. Sequences were obtained from PBMCs or T cells enriched from blood (not recorded which). V is TRBV7-9 and J is TRBJ2-2; D ambiguous. The DNA of the CDR3 is TGTGCCAGCAGCTTCAGAAACAGCGGGGAGCTGTTTTTT. It yields the protein CASSFRNSGELFF. Based on the CDR3 plus reference TRBV7-9 and TRBJ2-2, the full variable domain is DTGVSQNPRHKITKRGQNVTFRCDPISEHNRLYWYRQTLGQGPEFLTYFQNEAQLEKSRLLSDRFSAERPKGSFSTLEIQRTEQGDSAMYLCASSFRNSGELFFGEGSRLTVL.